Each of the 23 T cell receptor beta chains below was sequenced from the same sample in a study of OX40 agonist ivuxolimab in advanced cancers. Method: immunoSEQ multiplex PCR; TCRdb's copy keeps in-frame clones and lacks some. Found here are about 46,000 clones, 88% of them singletons; the top ten hold around 58%. The source was CD4+ or CD8+ T cells sorted from blood, collected in a trial of the OX40 agonist ivuxolimab. Source of these receptors: an adult with an advanced solid tumor such as melanoma, head and neck, liver or kidney cancer.

The gene calls are TRBV21-1 and TRBJ1-1; the D call of TRBD1 is as the table states it, not checked on the DNA. TRBV21-1 is described as a pseudogene. This CDR3 contains 20 residues. The CDR3 nucleotides are TGTGCCAGCAGCAAAGGGGACGGTCCGGGACAGGGTGGGATGAACACTGAAGCTTTCTTT. Protein product: CASSKGDGPGQGGMNTEAFF.

The J gene is TRBJ2-1, the V gene TRBV9; D possibly corresponds to TRBD2 (5 bases). The V and J ends lost 3 bases and 8 bases respectively, with 21 bases between them. There are 16 residues in the CDR3. The V gene's germline CDR1 is SGDLS and CDR2 YYNGEE. This chain's CDR3 is CASSELLAHKWDEQFF. CDR3 DNA: TGTGCCAGCAGCGAGCTTCTAGCTCACAAATGGGATGAGCAGTTCTTC.

The CDR3 DNA reads TGTGCCAGCAGCTTGCAGCGGGGGGAAGAGACCCAGTACTTC. Residues: CASSLQRGEETQYF. The chain uses TRBV5-4 and TRBJ2-5, with 9 bases identical to TRBD2. The CDR3 totals 14 residues. Germline assignment: CDR1 SGHNT and CDR2 YYREEE (reference sequence). V trimming: 1 base; J trimming: 3 bases; junction bases outside the gene matches: 1.

This chain connects TRBV6-6 to TRBJ1-4, with D possibly matching TRBD1 (5 bases). V dropped 0 bases and J dropped 5 bases, with 10 bases sitting between them. Per germline, CDR1 MNHNY and CDR2 SVGAGI (reference sequence). The CDR3 loop spans 15 amino acids. The DNA of the CDR3 is TGTGCCAGCAGTTACTCGGGGGATCCCAATGAAAAACTGTTTTTT. Translation: CASSYSGDPNEKLFF.

The V gene is TRBV7-9, the J gene TRBJ1-2; D is perhaps TRBD1 (5 bases). The CDR3 consists of 13 residues. Germline loops: CDR1 SEHNR, CDR2 FQNEAQ (reference sequence). Trimming removed 4 bases at V and 6 bases at J, with 12 bases between. The CDR3 DNA reads as TGTGCCAGCAGCTCAGGGTGGGACCATGGCTACACCTTC. Its protein product is CASSSGWDHGYTF.

The rearrangement links TRBV10-2 to TRBJ2-3, with D perhaps TRBD2 (6 bases). The CDR3 has 14 amino acids. The V end was cut by 6 bases, the J end by 1 base, with 11 bases between. The germline gives CDR1 WSHSY, CDR2 SAAADI. The CDR3 reads CASRSSEGTDTQYF. In nucleotides, the CDR3 is TGCGCCAGCAGATCTAGCGAGGGCACAGATACGCAGTATTTT.

The CDR3 spells CASSLQGALYTEAFF. CDR3 coding DNA: TGTGCCAGCAGCCTACAGGGGGCCCTTTACACTGAAGCTTTCTTT. The chain uses TRBV7-2 and TRBJ1-1, with 9 nucleotides matching TRBD1. There are 15 residues in the CDR3. CDR1 is SGHTA, CDR2 FQGNSA, per germline. V was clipped by 5 bases and J by 3 bases; unmatched bases: 7.

The rearrangement links TRBV18 to TRBJ1-3; the D gene is possibly TRBD1 (6 bases). This CDR3 has 17 residues. Trimming cost V 0 bases and J 0 bases, with 12 bases left between them. Germline CDR1 is KGHSH and CDR2 is LQKENI. CDR3 sequence (DNA): TGTGCCAGCTCACCACCTTCAGGGGATATCTCTGGAAACACCATATATTTT. Amino acid sequence: CASSPPSGDISGNTIYF.

This rearrangement joins TRBV4-1 to TRBJ2-3; 10 bases map to TRBD2. The CDR3 is 15 residues long. V lost 1 base, J lost 6 bases, and 4 bases stayed unmatched. The germline V gene encodes CDR1 MGHRA and CDR2 YSYEKL. The chain's CDR3 is CASSQGAGGDDTQYF. CDR3 DNA: TGCGCCAGCAGCCAAGGAGCGGGGGGGGACGATACGCAGTATTTT.

The chain couples TRBV11-2 to TRBJ2-7; 7 bases match TRBD1. Trimming cost V 4 bases and J 2 bases; bases outside gene matches: 5. CDR3 length: 14 amino acids. CDR1 is SGHAT, CDR2 FQNNGV, per germline. The CDR3 region is CASSSDRLTYEQYF. The CDR3 coding sequence is TGTGCCAGCAGCTCGGACAGGCTAACCTACGAGCAGTACTTC.

The gene calls are TRBV7-9 and TRBJ2-7; TRBD2 is a possible D gene (5 bases). Germline values: CDR1 SEHNR, CDR2 FQNEAQ (reference sequence). Deletions cut 1 base from V and 5 bases from J, with 12 bases between. This CDR3 comprises 14 residues. Here the CDR3 reads CASSLGLTGDEQYF. CDR3 coding DNA: TGTGCCAGCAGCTTAGGACTAACCGGGGACGAGCAGTACTTC.

The V call is TRBV6-5, the J call TRBJ2-7; D remains unclear. The CDR3 covers 12 residues. Germline-derived CDR1 and CDR2 are MNHEY and SVGAGI. The ends were cut back, 5 bases at V and 2 bases at J, with 7 bases in the middle. This CDR3 reads CASSQGTYEQYF. The CDR3 region has the DNA TGTGCCAGCAGTCAAGGGACCTACGAGCAGTACTTC.

This chain connects TRBV9 to TRBJ2-4; TRBD2 matches at 8 bases. CDR3 length: 14 amino acids. J gave up 12 bases and V 2 bases, and 10 bases lay outside the gene matches. Germline V lookup: CDR1 SGDLS, CDR2 YYNGEE. CDR3 sequence: CASSVDVAGQAQYF. As DNA, the CDR3 is TGTGCCAGCAGCGTTGATGTAGCGGGGCAAGCTCAGTACTTC. Full variable domain (missing parts from reference TRBV9 and TRBJ2-4): DSGVTQTPKHLITATGQRVTLRCSPRSGDLSVYWYQQSLDQGLQFLIQYYNGEERAKGNILERFSAQQFPDLHSELNLSSLELGDSALYFCASSVDVAGQAQYFGAGTRLSVL.

The chain couples TRBV5-6 to TRBJ2-5, with D uncertain. Per germline, CDR1 SGHDT and CDR2 YYEEEE. The CDR3 is 13 amino acids. Trimming stripped 0 bases from V and 9 bases from J, with 12 bases between. Written as DNA, the CDR3 is TGTGCCAGCAGCTTGGGATCGGGCGCGGCCCAGTACTTC. Amino acids: CASSLGSGAAQYF.

The chain combines TRBV7-8 with TRBJ2-2; D remains ambiguous. This CDR3 has 14 residues. The germline gives CDR1 SGHVS, CDR2 FQNEAQ. The CDR3 is CGTRFRANTGELFF. In nucleotides, the CDR3 is TGTGGGACCAGGTTCCGCGCGAACACCGGGGAGCTGTTTTTT.

The chain recombines TRBV10-3 with TRBJ2-5; TRBD1 might be the D (5 bases). V lost 3 bases to trimming and J lost 5 bases, with 10 bases between them. The length of the CDR3 is 13 residues. From germline, CDR1 is ENHRY and CDR2 SYGVKD. The CDR3 coding sequence is TGTGCCATCAGTGACTCGCAGGGCGAGACCCAGTACTTC. Translation gives CAISDSQGETQYF.

This clone was recorded once. The chain employs TRBV29-1 and TRBJ2-7; 8 bases are shared with TRBD1. This CDR3 is 16 amino acids long. V gave up 3 bases and J gave up 3 bases; unmatched junction bases: 13. Looked up from germline, CDR1 is SQVTM and CDR2 is ANQGSEA. The CDR3 region is CSVEGDPTGAVYEQYF. The CDR3 coding sequence is TGCAGCGTTGAGGGGGACCCGACAGGGGCCGTCTACGAGCAGTACTTC.

This clone was seen once. The chain combines TRBV18 with TRBJ2-7, with D perhaps assigned TRBD1 or TRBD2 (5 bases each). V lost 3 bases and J 1 base, leaving 10 bases between the germline ends. The CDR3 covers 14 residues. CDR1 KGHSH and CDR2 LQKENI come from the germline V gene. CDR3 nucleotide sequence: TGTGCCAGCTCACCGGGACGGATTTCCTACGAGCAGTACTTC. Translating gives CASSPGRISYEQYF.

The V call is TRBV7-3, the J call TRBJ1-1; D gene ambiguous. This CDR3 spans 13 amino acids. The V end lost 3 bases, the J end lost 4 bases, and 9 bases lay between the germline ends. The germline CDR1 and CDR2 sequences are SGHTA and FQGTGA. CDR3: CASSLTPGTEAFF. As DNA, the CDR3 is TGTGCCAGCAGCTTGACCCCCGGCACTGAAGCTTTCTTT.

This clone was seen just once. The chain is built from TRBV6-5 and TRBJ2-7; D ambiguous. The germline V gene encodes CDR1 MNHEY and CDR2 SVGAGI. The V end lost 0 bases, the J end lost 1 base, and 10 bases lay between the germline ends. The CDR3 spans 15 residues. CDR3 loop: CASSYSPTLSYEQYF. As DNA, the CDR3 is TGTGCCAGCAGTTACTCTCCGACTCTGTCCTACGAGCAGTACTTC.

The rearrangement uses TRBV5-5 and TRBJ2-3, with D perhaps matching TRBD2 (5 bases). The V end was cut by 7 bases, the J end by 2 bases, with 17 bases between. Germline V gives CDR1 SGHKS, CDR2 YYEKEE (reference sequence). This CDR3 is built from 15 residues. The CDR3 coding sequence is TGTGCCAGCCACCTTTGGCTAGCATCCACAGATACGCAGTATTTT. It is translated as CASHLWLASTDTQYF.

The J gene is TRBJ2-1, the V gene TRBV4-3, with D unclear. The germline gives CDR1 LGHNA, CDR2 YSLEER. This CDR3 has 14 residues. V lost 1 base and J 5 bases, leaving 9 bases between the germline ends. CDR3 nucleotide sequence: TGCGCCAGCAGCCAAGCCCAGGAGAACAATGAGCAGTTCTTC. Translation: CASSQAQENNEQFF.

V gene TRBV28 combines with J gene TRBJ1-1; D uncertain. The germline V and J ends were trimmed by 3 bases and 0 bases, with 8 bases remaining between them. Germline CDR1 reads MDHEN; CDR2 reads SYDVKM. The CDR3 covers 14 residues. CDR3 region: CASSLTIMNTEAFF. The CDR3 DNA is TGTGCCAGCAGTTTGACAATTATGAACACTGAAGCTTTCTTT. The full variable domain, with the rest looked up from reference TRBV28 and TRBJ1-1, is DVKVTQSSRYLVKRTGEKVFLECVQDMDHENMFWYRQDPGLGLRLIYFSYDVKMKEKGDIPEGYSVSREKKERFSLILESASTNQTSMYLCASSLTIMNTEAFFGQGTRLTVV.